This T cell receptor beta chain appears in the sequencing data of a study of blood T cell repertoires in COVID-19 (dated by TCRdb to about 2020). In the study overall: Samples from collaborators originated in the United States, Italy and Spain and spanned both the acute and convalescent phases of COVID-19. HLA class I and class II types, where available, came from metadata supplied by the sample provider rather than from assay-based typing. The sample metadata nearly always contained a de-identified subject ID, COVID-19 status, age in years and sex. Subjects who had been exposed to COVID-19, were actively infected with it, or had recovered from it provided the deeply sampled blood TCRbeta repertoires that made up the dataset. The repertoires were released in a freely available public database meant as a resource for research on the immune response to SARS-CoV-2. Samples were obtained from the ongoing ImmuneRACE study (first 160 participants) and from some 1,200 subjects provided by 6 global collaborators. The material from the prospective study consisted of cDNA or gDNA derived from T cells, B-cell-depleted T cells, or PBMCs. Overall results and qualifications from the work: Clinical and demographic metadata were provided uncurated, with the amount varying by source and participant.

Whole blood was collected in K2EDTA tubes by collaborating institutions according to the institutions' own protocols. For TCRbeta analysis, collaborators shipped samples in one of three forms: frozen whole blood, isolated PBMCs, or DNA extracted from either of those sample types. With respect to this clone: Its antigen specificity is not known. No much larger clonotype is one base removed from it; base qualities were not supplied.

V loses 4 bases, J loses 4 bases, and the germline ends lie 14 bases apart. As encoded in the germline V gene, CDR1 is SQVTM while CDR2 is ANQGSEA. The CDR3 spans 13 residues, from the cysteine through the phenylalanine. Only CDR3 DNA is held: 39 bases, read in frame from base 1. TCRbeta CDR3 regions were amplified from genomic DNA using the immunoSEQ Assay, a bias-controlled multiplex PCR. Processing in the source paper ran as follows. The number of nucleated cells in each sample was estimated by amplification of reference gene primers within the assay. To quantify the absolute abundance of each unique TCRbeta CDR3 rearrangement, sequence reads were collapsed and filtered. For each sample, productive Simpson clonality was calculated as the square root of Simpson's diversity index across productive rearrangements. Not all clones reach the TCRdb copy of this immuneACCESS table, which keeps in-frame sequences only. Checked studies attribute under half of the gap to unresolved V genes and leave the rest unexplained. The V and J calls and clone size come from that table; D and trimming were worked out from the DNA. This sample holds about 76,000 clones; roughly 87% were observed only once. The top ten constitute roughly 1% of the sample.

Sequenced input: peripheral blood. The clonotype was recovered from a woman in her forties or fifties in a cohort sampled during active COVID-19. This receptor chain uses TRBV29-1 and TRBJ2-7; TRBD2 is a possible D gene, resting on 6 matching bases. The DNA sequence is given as TGCAGCGTTGGTGCGGGAACTGGGTACGAGCAGTACTTC. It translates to CSVGAGTGYEQYF.